This T cell receptor (beta chain) was sequenced for a study of OX40 agonist ivuxolimab in advanced cancers. Findings and caveats of the study: Dosing at 0.1 to 3.0 mg/kg was accompanied by clonal expansion of CD4+ and CD8+ blood T cells by week 6.

The germline V and J ends were trimmed by 1 base and 4 bases, with 6 bases remaining between them. Germline V lookup: CDR1 SGDLS, CDR2 YYNGEE. The CDR3 runs 13 residues. Details on this clone: The antigen is not known.

Method: immunoSEQ multiplex PCR; TCRdb's copy keeps in-frame clones and lacks some. The sample holds 30,000 to 45,000 clones, around nine tenths seen once. This TCR derives from an adult with an advanced solid tumor such as melanoma, head and neck, liver or kidney cancer. The chain uses TRBV9 and TRBJ2-1; D not certain. This sample comprised CD4+ or CD8+ T cells sorted from blood, obtained in a trial of the OX40 agonist ivuxolimab. The CDR3 loop is CASSVTGYNEQFF. Here the CDR3 DNA reads TGTGCCAGCAGCGTAACCGGGTACAATGAGCAGTTCTTC.